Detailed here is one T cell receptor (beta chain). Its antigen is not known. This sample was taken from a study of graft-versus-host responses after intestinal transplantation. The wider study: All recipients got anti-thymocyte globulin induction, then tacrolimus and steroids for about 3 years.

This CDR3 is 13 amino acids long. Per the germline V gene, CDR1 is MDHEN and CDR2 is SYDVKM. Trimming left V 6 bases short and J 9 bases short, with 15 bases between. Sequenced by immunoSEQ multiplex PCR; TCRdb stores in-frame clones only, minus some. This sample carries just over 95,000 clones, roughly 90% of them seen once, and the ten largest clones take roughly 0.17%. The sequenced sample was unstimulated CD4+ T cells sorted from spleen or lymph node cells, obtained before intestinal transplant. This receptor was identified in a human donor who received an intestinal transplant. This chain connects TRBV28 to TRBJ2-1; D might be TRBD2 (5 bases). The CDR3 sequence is CASSSQIRGEQFF. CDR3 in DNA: TGTGCCAGCAGCTCCCAAATTCGGGGTGAGCAGTTCTTC.